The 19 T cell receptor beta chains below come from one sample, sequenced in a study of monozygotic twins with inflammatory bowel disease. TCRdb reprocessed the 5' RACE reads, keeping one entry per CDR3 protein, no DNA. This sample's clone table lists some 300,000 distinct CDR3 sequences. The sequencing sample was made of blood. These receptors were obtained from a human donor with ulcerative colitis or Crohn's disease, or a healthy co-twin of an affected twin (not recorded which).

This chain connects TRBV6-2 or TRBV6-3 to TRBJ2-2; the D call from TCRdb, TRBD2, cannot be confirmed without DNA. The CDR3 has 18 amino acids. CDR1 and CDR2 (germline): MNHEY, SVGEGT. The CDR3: CASSSLTSGRANTGELFF.

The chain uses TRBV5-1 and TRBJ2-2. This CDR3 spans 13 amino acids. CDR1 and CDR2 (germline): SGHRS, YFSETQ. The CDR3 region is CASSDTDAGELFF. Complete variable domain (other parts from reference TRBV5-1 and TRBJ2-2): KAGVTQTPRYLIKTRGQQVTLSCSPISGHRSVSWYQQTPGQGLQFLFEYFSETQRNKGNFPGRFSGRQFSNSRSEMNVSTLELGDSALYLCASSDTDAGELFFGEGSRLTVL.

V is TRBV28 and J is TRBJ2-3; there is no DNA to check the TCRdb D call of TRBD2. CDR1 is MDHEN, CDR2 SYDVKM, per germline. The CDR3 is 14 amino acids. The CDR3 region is CASRTSGRGDTQYF. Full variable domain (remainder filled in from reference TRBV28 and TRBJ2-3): DVKVTQSSRYLVKRTGEKVFLECVQDMDHENMFWYRQDPGLGLRLIYFSYDVKMKEKGDIPEGYSVSREKKERFSLILESASTNQTSMYLCASRTSGRGDTQYFGPGTRLTVL.

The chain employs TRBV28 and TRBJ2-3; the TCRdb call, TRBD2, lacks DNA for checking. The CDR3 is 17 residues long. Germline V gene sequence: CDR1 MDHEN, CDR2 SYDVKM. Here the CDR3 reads CASRFTSGRPSTDTQYF.

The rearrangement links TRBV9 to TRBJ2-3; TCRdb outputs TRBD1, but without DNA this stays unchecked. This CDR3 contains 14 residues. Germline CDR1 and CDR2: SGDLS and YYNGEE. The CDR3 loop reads CASSGGQFTDTQYF.

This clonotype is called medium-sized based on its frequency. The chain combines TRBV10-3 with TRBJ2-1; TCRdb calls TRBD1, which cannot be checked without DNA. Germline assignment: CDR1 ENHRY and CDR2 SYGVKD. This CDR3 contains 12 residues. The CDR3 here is CANGQLTNEQFF.

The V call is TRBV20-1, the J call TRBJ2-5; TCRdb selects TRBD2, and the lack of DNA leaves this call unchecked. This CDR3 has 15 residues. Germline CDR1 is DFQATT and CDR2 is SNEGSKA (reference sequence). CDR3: CSARVLAGVQETQYF.

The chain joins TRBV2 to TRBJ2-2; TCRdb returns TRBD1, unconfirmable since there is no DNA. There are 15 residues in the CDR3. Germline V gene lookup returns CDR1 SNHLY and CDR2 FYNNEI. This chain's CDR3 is CASSEAQGAAGELFF.

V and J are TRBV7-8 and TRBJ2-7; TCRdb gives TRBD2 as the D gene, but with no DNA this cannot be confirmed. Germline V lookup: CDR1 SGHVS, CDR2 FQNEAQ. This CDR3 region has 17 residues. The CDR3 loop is CASSSSGLAGINWGQYF.

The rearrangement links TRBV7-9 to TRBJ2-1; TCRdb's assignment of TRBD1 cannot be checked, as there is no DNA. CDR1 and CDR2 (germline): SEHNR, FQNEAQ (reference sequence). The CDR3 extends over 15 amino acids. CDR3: CASSTSGDPFNEQFF.

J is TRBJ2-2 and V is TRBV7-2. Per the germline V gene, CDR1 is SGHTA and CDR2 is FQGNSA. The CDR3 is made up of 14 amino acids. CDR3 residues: CASSLVGRTGELFF.

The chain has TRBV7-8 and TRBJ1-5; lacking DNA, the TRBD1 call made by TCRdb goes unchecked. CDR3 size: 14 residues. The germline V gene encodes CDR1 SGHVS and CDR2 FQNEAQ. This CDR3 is CASSLRTGGQPQHF.

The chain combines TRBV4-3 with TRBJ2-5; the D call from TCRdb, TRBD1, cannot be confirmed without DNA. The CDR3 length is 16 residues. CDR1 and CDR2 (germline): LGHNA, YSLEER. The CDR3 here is CASSTRTGASPETQYF.

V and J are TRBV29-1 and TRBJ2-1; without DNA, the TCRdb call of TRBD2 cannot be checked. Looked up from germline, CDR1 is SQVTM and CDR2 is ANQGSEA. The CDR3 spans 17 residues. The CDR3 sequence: CSVHETKTSGGWDEQFF.

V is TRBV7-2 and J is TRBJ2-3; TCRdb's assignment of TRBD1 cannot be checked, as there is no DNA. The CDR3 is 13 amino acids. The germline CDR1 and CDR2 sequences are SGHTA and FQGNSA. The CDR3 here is CASSKGGPDTQYF.

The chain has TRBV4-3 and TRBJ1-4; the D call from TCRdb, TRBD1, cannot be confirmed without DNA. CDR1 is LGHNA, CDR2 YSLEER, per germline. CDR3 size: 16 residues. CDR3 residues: CASSQEIDAGLEKLFF.

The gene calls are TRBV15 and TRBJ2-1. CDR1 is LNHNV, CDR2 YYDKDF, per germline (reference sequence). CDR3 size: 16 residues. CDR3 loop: CATSRIGGGPDNEQFF. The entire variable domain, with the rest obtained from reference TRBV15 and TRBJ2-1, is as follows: DAMVIQNPRYQVTQFGKPVTLSCSQTLNHNVMYWYQQKSSQAPKLLFHYYDKDFNNEADTPDNFQSRRPNTSFCFLDIRSPGLGDTAMYLCATSRIGGGPDNEQFFGPGTRLTVL.

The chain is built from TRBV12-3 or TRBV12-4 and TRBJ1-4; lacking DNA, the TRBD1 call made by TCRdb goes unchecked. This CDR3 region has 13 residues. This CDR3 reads CASSRPGYEKLFF.

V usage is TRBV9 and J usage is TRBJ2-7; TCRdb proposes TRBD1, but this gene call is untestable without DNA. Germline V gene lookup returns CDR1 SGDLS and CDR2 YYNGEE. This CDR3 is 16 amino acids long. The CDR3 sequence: CASSVGRGSGAYEQYF.